This T cell receptor beta chain was observed in a study of blood T cell repertoires in COVID-19 (dated by TCRdb to between 2020 and 2021). For context, the study as a whole: Samples from collaborators originated in the United States, Italy and Spain and spanned both the acute and convalescent phases of COVID-19. The material from the prospective study consisted of cDNA or gDNA derived from T cells, B-cell-depleted T cells, or PBMCs. The dataset comprised deeply sampled blood TCRbeta repertoires from subjects exposed to, actively infected with, or recovered from COVID-19. The repertoires were made available in a free public database intended to serve as a resource for research on the immune response to SARS-CoV-2. The samples were drawn from the first 160 participants of the ongoing ImmuneRACE study and from about 1,200 subjects provided by 6 global collaborators. A de-identified subject ID, COVID-19 status, age in years and sex were almost always included in the sample metadata. Where HLA class I and class II types were available, the types were taken from metadata supplied by the sample provider, not from assay-based typing. General findings and caveats noted by the study authors: How much clinical and demographic metadata was included differed by source and by participant, and the metadata was provided uncurated.

One collaborating source in Seattle enrolled patients during active infection and followed them longitudinally through the course of disease. Whole blood was collected in K2EDTA tubes by collaborating institutions according to the institutions' own protocols. For TCRbeta analysis, collaborators shipped samples in one of three forms: frozen whole blood, isolated PBMCs, or DNA extracted from either of those sample types. This clone appeared a single time. It lacks a known antigen. No clone much larger than this one lies a single base away; base qualities are absent. TCRbeta CDR3 regions were amplified from genomic DNA using the immunoSEQ Assay, a bias-controlled multiplex PCR. In the original analysis: The number of nucleated cells in each sample was estimated by amplification of reference gene primers within the assay. Sequence reads were collapsed and filtered to measure the absolute abundance of every unique TCRbeta CDR3 rearrangement. For each sample, productive Simpson clonality was calculated by taking the square root of Simpson's diversity index across productive rearrangements. In its TCRdb copy, this immuneACCESS table keeps in-frame sequences only and misses some clones. Where compared with another copy, unresolved V genes explain less than half of these, and the others have no known cause. For V, J and clone size, that table is used; D and trimming come from the DNA. The sample data list about 95,000 clones, and roughly 90% of these were observed just once. The ten top clones hold 2.5% to 3% of the sample.

Taken from the germline V gene, the CDR1 and CDR2 loops are SQVTM and ANQGSEA. The CDR3 sequence holds 11 residues, the cysteine and phenylalanine included. Only the CDR3 part of the read is kept: 33 bases, read in frame from the first base. A distance of 12 bases separates the germline ends of V and J, which lose 6 bases and 7 bases respectively. The TCR originated in a man between 50 and 59 years old with COVID-19, enrolled during active disease. This chain joins TRBV29-1 to TRBJ1-1; a tentative D call is TRBD1 (5 bases match). Input material: peripheral blood. The DNA is as follows: TGCAGCGTGGGAGGGAGGGGTGAAGCTTTCTTT. Translated, this gives CSVGGRGEAFF.